The entry below describes one T cell receptor (beta chain). Sequenced by immunoSEQ multiplex PCR; TCRdb stores in-frame clones only, minus some. This table has around 64,000 clones, around nine tenths appearing once. This sample stems from a study of blood T cell repertoires in COVID-19. Study-wide background: Spain, Italy and the United States supplied samples that represented acute and convalescent COVID-19. T cells, B-cell-depleted T cells, or PBMCs provided the cDNA or gDNA that served as material.

The sample taken for sequencing was peripheral blood. The clonotype comes from a woman of 80 years or more with acute or convalescent COVID-19.

This CDR3 is CASNREGPNTEAFF. The CDR3, as DNA: TGTGCCAGCAACCGGGAGGGGCCGAACACTGAAGCTTTCTTT. The V and J genes are TRBV5-4 and TRBJ1-1, with a weak D call TRBD1 (5 bases). From germline, CDR1 is SGHNT and CDR2 YYREEE (reference sequence). The ends were cut back, 6 bases at V and 1 base at J, with 13 bases in the middle. The CDR3 length is 14 residues.